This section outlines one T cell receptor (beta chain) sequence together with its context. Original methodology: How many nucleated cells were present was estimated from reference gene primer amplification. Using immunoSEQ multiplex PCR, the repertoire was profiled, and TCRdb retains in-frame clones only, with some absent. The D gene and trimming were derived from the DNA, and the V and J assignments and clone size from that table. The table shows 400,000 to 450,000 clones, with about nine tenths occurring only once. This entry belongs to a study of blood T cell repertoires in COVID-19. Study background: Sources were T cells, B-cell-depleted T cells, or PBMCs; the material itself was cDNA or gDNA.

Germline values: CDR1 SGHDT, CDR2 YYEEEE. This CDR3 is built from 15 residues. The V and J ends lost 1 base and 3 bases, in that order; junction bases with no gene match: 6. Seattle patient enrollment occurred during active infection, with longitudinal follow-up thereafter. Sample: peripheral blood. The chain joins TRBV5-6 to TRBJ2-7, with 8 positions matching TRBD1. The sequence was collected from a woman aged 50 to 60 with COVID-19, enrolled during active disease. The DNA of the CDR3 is TGTGCCAGCAGCTTGAGGACAGGGCGAATCTACGAGCAGTACTTC. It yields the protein CASSLRTGRIYEQYF.